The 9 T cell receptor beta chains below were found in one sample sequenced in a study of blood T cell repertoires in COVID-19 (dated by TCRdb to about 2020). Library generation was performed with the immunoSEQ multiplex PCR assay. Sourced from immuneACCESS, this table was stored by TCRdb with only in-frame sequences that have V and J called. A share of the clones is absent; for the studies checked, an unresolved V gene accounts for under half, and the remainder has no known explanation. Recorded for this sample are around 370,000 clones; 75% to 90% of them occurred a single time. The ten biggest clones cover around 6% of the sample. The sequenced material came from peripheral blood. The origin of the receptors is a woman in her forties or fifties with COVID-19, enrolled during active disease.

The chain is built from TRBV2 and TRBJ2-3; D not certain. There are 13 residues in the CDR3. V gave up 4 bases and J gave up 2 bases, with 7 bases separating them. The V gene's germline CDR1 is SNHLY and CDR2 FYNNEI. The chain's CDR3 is CASSVLNTDTQYF. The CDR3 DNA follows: TGTGCCAGCAGTGTTCTAAACACAGATACGCAGTATTTT.

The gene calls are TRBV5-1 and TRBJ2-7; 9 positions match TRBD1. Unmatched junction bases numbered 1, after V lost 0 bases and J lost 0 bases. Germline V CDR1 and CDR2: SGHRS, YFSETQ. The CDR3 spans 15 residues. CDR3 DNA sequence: TGCGCCAGCAGCTTGGAGGACAGGGGCTCCTACGAGCAGTACTTC. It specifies CASSLEDRGSYEQYF.

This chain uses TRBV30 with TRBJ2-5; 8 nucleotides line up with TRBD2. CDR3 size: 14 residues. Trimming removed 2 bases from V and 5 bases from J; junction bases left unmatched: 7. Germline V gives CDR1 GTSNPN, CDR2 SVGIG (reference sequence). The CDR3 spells CAWSMGLGWETQYF. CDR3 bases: TGTGCCTGGAGTATGGGACTAGGTTGGGAGACCCAGTACTTC.

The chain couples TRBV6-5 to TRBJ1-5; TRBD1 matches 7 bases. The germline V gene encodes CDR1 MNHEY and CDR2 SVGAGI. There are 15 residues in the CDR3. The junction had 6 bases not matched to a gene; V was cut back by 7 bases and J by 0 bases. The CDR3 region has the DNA TGTGCCAGCACCCAGGGGGTTTATAGCAATCAGCCCCAGCATTTT. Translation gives CASTQGVYSNQPQHF.

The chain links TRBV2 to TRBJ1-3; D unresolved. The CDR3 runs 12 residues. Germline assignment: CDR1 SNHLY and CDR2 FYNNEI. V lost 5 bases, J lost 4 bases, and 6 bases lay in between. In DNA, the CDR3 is TGTGCCAGCAGTTCAACAGGAAACACCATATATTTT. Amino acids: CASSSTGNTIYF.

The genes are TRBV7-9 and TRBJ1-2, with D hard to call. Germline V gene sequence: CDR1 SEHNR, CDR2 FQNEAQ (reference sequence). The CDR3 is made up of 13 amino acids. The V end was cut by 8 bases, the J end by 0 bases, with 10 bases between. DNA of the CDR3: TGTGCCAGCTCCCGCGGCACTAACTATGGCTACACCTTC. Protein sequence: CASSRGTNYGYTF.

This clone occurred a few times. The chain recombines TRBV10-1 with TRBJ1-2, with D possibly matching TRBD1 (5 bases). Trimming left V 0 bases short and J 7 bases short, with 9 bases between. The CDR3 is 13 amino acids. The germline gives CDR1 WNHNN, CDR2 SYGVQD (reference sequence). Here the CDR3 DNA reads TGCGCCAGCAGTGAGTCGATCGGGGGTGGCTACACCTTC. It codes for CASSESIGGGYTF.

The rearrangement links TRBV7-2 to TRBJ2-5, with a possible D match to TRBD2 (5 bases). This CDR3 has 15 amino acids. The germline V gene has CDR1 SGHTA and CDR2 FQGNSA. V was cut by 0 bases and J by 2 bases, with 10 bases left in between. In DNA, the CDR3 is TGTGCCAGCAGCTTAGCTAGCGCGTTACAAGAGACCCAGTACTTC. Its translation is CASSLASALQETQYF.

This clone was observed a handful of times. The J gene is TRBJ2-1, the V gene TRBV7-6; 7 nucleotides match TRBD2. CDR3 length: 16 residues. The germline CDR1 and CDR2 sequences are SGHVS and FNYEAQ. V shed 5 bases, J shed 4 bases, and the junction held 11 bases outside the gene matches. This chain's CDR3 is CASSPERDSRYNEQFF. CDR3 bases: TGTGCCAGCAGCCCAGAGCGGGATAGTAGATACAATGAGCAGTTCTTC. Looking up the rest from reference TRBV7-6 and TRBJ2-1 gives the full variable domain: GAGVSQSPRYKVTKRGQDVALRCDPISGHVSLYWYRQALGQGPEFLTYFNYEAQQDKSGLPNDRFSAERPEGSISTLTIQRTEQRDSAMYRCASSPERDSRYNEQFFGPGTRLTVL.